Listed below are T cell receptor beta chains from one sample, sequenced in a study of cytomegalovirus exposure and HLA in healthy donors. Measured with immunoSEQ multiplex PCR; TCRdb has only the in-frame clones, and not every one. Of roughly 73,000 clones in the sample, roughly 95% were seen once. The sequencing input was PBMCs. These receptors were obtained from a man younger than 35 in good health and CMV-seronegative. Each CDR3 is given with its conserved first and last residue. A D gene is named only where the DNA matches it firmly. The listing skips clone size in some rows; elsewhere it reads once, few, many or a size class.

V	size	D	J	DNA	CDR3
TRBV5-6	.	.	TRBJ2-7	TGTGCCAGCAGCGCGTGGAGCCAACTTCACCACGAGCAGTACTTC	CASSAWSQLHHEQYF
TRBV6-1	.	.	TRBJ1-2	TGTGCCAGCAGTGAACGCCAGGTCTATGGCTACACCTTC	CASSERQVYGYTF
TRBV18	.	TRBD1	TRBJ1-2	TGTGCCAGCTCACCATATGGGACAGGGGACTATGGCTACACCTTC	CASSPYGTGDYGYTF
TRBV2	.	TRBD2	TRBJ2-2	TGTGCCAGCAGTGACGTAGCGGGGAACACCGGGGAGCTGTTTTTT	CASSDVAGNTGELFF
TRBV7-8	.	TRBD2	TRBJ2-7	TGTGCCAGCGCTGGACTAGCGGGGGGAACCTACGAGCAGTACTTC	CASAGLAGGTYEQYF
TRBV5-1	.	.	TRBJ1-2	TGCGCCAGCAGCCGGGGGGTGCAAAACTATGGCTACACCTTC	CASSRGVQNYGYTF
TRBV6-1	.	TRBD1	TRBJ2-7	TGTGCCAGCACCGGGACAGGGGGACTCGAGCAGTACTTC	CASTGTGGLEQYF
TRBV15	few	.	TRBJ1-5	TGTGCCACCAGCAGAGACCACACGTATCAGCCCCAGCATTTT	CATSRDHTYQPQHF
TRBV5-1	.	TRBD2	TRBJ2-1	TGCGCCAGCAGCCCTCCTTTGCTAGCGGGGGGTTCCAATGAGCAGTTCTTC	CASSPPLLAGGSNEQFF
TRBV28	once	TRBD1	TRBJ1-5	TGTGCCAGCAGTTTATTGGCAGGGGGCTTGGGTCAGCCCCAGCATTTT	CASSLLAGGLGQPQHF
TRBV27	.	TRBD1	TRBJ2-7	TGTGCCAGCAAAGTGATGGACAGGGAAATCGAGCAGTACTTC	CASKVMDREIEQYF
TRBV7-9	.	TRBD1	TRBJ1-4	TGTGCCAGCAGCCCAGCCTTGGACAGGGATGAAAAACTGTTTTTT	CASSPALDRDEKLFF
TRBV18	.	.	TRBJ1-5	TGTGCCAGCTCAATTGCGCGGGGGAGTGAGCCCCAGCATTTT	CASSIARGSEPQHF
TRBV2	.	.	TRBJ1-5	TGTGCCAGCAAGGCGAGGGGACTCAATCAGCCCCAGCATTTT	CASKARGLNQPQHF
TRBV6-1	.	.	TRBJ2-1	TGTGCCAGCAGCAGACTAGACGACTACAATGAGCAGTTCTTC	CASSRLDDYNEQFF
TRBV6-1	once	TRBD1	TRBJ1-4	TGTGCCAGCAGTGAAAGAGGTCAGGGACAGGAAAAACTGTTTTTT	CASSERGQGQEKLFF
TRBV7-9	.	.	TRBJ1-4	TGTGCCAGCAGCTATGGGCAGGTTAATGAAAAACTGTTTTTT	CASSYGQVNEKLFF
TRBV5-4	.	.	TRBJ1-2	TGTGCCAGCAGCTTGGTGCGACGGGACTATGGCTACACCTTC	CASSLVRRDYGYTF
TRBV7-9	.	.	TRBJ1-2	TGTGCCAGCAGCCTCCCCGGGAAACAGTTGGATGGCTACACCTTC	CASSLPGKQLDGYTF
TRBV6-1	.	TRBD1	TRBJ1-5	TGTGCCAGCAGTGTTGGAGGACAGGGAAGACAGCCCCAGCATTTT	CASSVGGQGRQPQHF
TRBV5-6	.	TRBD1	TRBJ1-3	TGTGCCAGCAGTTACTCCGGGACAGGGGTAGTTGGAAACACCATATATTTT	CASSYSGTGVVGNTIYF
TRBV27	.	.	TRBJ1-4	TGTGCCAGCAGGGCGGCAGCTAATGAAAAACTGTTTTTT	CASRAAANEKLFF
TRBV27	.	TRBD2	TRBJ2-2	TGTGCCAGCAGACCGCCTCTTCGGGGGGGCCTCATCGGGGAGCTGTTTTTT	CASRPPLRGGLIGELFF
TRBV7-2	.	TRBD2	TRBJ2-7	TGTGCCAGCAGCTACCGGACCCGGGGGGCCTACGAGCAGTACTTC	CASSYRTRGAYEQYF
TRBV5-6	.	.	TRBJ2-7	TGTGCCAGCAGCTTCAGGAGGTTCGAGCAGTACTTC	CASSFRRFEQYF
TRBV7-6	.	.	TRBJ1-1	TGTGCCAGCAGCCCCGAATCGGAGGTGTACACTGAAGCTTTCTTT	CASSPESEVYTEAFF
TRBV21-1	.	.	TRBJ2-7	TGTGCCAGCAGCAAAACCCCCCCCGGCTACGAGCAGTACTTC	CASSKTPPGYEQYF
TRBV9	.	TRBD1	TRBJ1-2	TGTGCCAGCAGCGTATGGGGACAGCCCTACACCTTC	CASSVWGQPYTF
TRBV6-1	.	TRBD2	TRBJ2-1	TGTGCCAGCAGTGAATCTAGCGGGGGGGCCAATGAGCAGTTCTTC	CASSESSGGANEQFF
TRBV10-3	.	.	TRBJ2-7	TGTGCCGTAAGAGACAGGCAGGACTACGAGCAGTACTTC	CAVRDRQDYEQYF
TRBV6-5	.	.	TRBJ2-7	TGTGCCAGCAGTTACCAGTACGAGCAGTACTTC	CASSYQYEQYF
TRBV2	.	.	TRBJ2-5	TGTGCCAGCTACAGGGACACGCAAGAGACCCAGTACTTC	CASYRDTQETQYF
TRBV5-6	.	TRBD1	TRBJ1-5	TGTGCCAGCAGCCGTCGGGACAGGGGATTCGGCAATCAGCCCCAGCATTTT	CASSRRDRGFGNQPQHF
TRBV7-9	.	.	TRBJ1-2	TGTGCCAGCAGACCCGGGGAGACAAGGAACTATGGCTACACCTTC	CASRPGETRNYGYTF
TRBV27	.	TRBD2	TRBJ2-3	TGTGCCACCCGGCGGTTAGCGGGGGGAAGCACAGATACGCAGTATTTT	CATRRLAGGSTDTQYF
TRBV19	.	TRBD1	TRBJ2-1	TGTGCCAGTAGTAGACAGGGCAATGAGCAGTTCTTC	CASSRQGNEQFF
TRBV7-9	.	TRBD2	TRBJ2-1	TGTGCCAGCAGCTTAGCGGGCGGGGGGGCCGACGAGCAGTTCTTC	CASSLAGGGADEQFF
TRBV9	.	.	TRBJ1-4	TGTGCCAGCAGCGTCGGCAGGGGCACTAATGAAAAACTGTTTTTT	CASSVGRGTNEKLFF
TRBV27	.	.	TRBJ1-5	TGTGCCAGCAGTACCGAGGGTCGTAGCAATCAGCCCCAGCATTTT	CASSTEGRSNQPQHF
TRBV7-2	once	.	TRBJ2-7	TGTGCCAGCAGCTTAGAATCAGGGCCTAACTACGAGCAGTACTTC	CASSLESGPNYEQYF
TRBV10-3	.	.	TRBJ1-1	TGTGCCACCCAATCGCCGGGAGGAGAGAAAGCTTTCTTT	CATQSPGGEKAFF
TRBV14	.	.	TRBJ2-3	TGTGCCAGCAGCCTCGTCGGGGGATGCTGTACAGATACGCAGTATTTT	CASSLVGGCCTDTQYF
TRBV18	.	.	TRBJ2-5	TGTGCCAGCTCACCACAAGGGGGACAAGAGACCCAGTACTTC	CASSPQGGQETQYF
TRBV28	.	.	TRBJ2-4	TGTGCCAGCAGTTTTTCACTAGCCAAAAACATTCAGTACTTC	CASSFSLAKNIQYF
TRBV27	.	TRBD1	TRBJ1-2	TGTGCCAGCAGTATCGGACAGGGACGATTCTATGGCTACACCTTC	CASSIGQGRFYGYTF
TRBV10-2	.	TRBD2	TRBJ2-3	TGCGCCAGCAGTGAGCCCGGGGGGGCGGCAGATACGCAGTATTTT	CASSEPGGAADTQYF
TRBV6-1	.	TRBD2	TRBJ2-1	TGTGCCAGCAGGGGCCTAGCGGGGGGGCCCAATGAGCAGTTCTTC	CASRGLAGGPNEQFF
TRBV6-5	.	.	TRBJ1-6	TGTGCCAGCAGTTCATGGCAGGGAACGAGGTCACCCCTCCACTTT	CASSSWQGTRSPLHF
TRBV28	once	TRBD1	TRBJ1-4	TGTGCCAGCGGAGGGACAGTTGAAAAACTGTTTTTT	CASGGTVEKLFF
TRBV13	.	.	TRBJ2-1	TGTGCCAGCAGCTCCCCTACGATAGCGGCCTACAATGAGCAGTTCTTC	CASSSPTIAAYNEQFF
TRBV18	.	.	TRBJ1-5	TGTGCCAGCTCACCGAGCGGGCAGCCCCAGCATTTT	CASSPSGQPQHF
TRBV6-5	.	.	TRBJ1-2	TGTGCCAGCACCGAGGCCCCAATGAGCTATGGCTACACCTTC	CASTEAPMSYGYTF
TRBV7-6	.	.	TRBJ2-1	TGTGCCAGCAGCCGCCGAGACTTAGGTGGGGCAGGGGTGGTCAATGAGCAGTTCTTC	CASSRRDLGGAGVVNEQFF
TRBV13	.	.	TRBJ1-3	TGTGCCAGCAGCTTAGAAAGGGGTTTTATGGGAAACACCATATATTTT	CASSLERGFMGNTIYF
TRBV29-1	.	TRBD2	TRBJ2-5	TGCAGCGTTGAACCCCGGACTAGTCAAGAGACCCAGTACTTC	CSVEPRTSQETQYF
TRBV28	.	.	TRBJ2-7	TGTGCCAGCAGTTTCGGGGTCACCTACGAGCAGTACTTC	CASSFGVTYEQYF
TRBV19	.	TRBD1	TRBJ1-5	TGTGCCAGTAGCCGGGACAGGGGCAATCAGCCCCAGCATTTT	CASSRDRGNQPQHF